The rows below give T cell receptor beta chains drawn from one sample of a study of CD8 T cells in ankylosing spondylitis. TCRdb fed the 5' RACE reads into MiXCR, producing one record per CDR3 protein. The sample has a few hundred thousand distinct CDR3 sequences, 20% to 25% seen once. Sequences were obtained from blood, either unsorted or a sorted T cell fraction (not recorded which). The receptors derive from a male donor with ankylosing spondylitis. The CDR3 runs from the conserved cysteine through the conserved F or W. The D gene is left open where the match is weak. Rows may omit the clone size; those that give it use once, few, many or a size class.

V,J,size,D,DNA,CDR3
TRBV9,TRBJ2-7,.,.,TGTGCCAGCAGCCGGTCGGGGGCCGAGCAGTACTTC,CASSRSGAEQYF
TRBV5-5,TRBJ2-1,few,TRBD2,TGTGCCAGCAGCTGGAGCGGGAGTGGTTACAATGAGCAGTTCTTC,CASSWSGSGYNEQFF
TRBV25-1,TRBJ2-2,.,.,TGTGCCAGCAGTGAATACAGGGAGAACACCGGGGAGCTGTTTTTT,CASSEYRENTGELFF
TRBV4-3,TRBJ2-1,many,TRBD2,TGCGCCAGCAGCCATAGCGGGCTAGGCTATGAGCAGTTCTTC,CASSHSGLGYEQFF
TRBV19,TRBJ1-2,few,TRBD1,TGTGCCAGTATTACGGGACAGGGACGAGGAGGCTACACCTTC,CASITGQGRGGYTF
TRBV9,TRBJ2-3,.,.,TGTGCCAGCAGCCTCATGGCTGGTCACACAGATACGCAGTATTTT,CASSLMAGHTDTQYF
TRBV6-5,TRBJ2-2,.,TRBD1,TGTGCCAGCAGTTACTTTTACCGACCCAGGACAGGAACGGAAAGAACCGGGGAGCTGTTTTTT,CASSYFYRPRTGTERTGELFF
TRBV12-3/TRBV12-4,TRBJ2-7,.,.,TGTGCCAGCAGTTCCGGGCCCCCGGAGATCCACGAGCAGTACTTC,CASSSGPPEIHEQYF
TRBV9,TRBJ2-1,few,.,TGTGCCAGCAGCGTAGTAAGCGGTTTTAACTACAATGAGCAGTTCTTC,CASSVVSGFNYNEQFF
TRBV5-1,TRBJ2-7,few,.,TGCGCCAGCACCCTCGGGCCTTCCACCTACGAGCAGTACTTC,CASTLGPSTYEQYF
TRBV3-1,TRBJ1-3,.,.,TGTGCCAGCAGCCAAGACCTACCCCGGGGGGCAGGAAACACCATATATTTT,CASSQDLPRGAGNTIYF
TRBV12-3/TRBV12-4,TRBJ2-1,few,.,TGTGCCAGCACCCTTTCGTGGCTAACTAACAATGAGCAGTTCTTC,CASTLSWLTNNEQFF
TRBV20-1,TRBJ2-3,few,.,TGCAGTGCTAGACACGGACTGCACAGCACAGATACGCAGTATTTT,CSARHGLHSTDTQYF
TRBV27,TRBJ1-4,few,.,TGTGCCAGCCTCTCTGTGGAAAAACTGTTTTTT,CASLSVEKLFF
TRBV5-1,TRBJ2-1,few,TRBD2,TGCGCCAGCAGCTTGGGGCCTAGCGGGAGCTCCTACAATGAGCAGTTCTTC,CASSLGPSGSSYNEQFF
TRBV28,TRBJ2-5,few,.,TGTGCCAGCAGTCAATTGACAGGATGGAGGGTAGAGACCCAGTACTTC,CASSQLTGWRVETQYF
TRBV7-8,TRBJ2-7,few,.,TGTGCCAGCACCTCCCGGGACACCTACGAGCAGTACTTC,CASTSRDTYEQYF
TRBV4-3,TRBJ2-5,.,.,TGCGCCAGCAGGGCGGCTGGGGCAGAGACCCAGTACTTC,CASRAAGAETQYF
TRBV20-1,TRBJ1-2,.,.,TGCAGTGCTAGGGGGGTCTATGGCTACACCTTC,CSARGVYGYTF
TRBV19,TRBJ2-1,.,.,TGTGCCAGTAGTGGGTGGCGGGGCCTCTCCTACAATGAGCAGTTCTTC,CASSGWRGLSYNEQFF
TRBV7-2,TRBJ2-3,few,TRBD2,TGTGCCAGCAGCTTAGCGCTAGCGGGAGTCACAGATACGCAGTATTTT,CASSLALAGVTDTQYF
TRBV12-3/TRBV12-4,TRBJ1-5,few,.,TGTGCCAGCAGTTTAACAGGGAAGGGTCAGCCCCAGCATTTT,CASSLTGKGQPQHF
TRBV10-3,TRBJ2-7,.,.,TGTGCCATCGGAAGCGGAGGGAACTACGAGCAGTACTTC,CAIGSGGNYEQYF
TRBV7-2,TRBJ2-1,.,TRBD2,TGTGCCAGCAGCCCCCATCGAGCGGGAGGGGGCAATGAGCAGTTCTTC,CASSPHRAGGGNEQFF
TRBV5-1,TRBJ2-2,.,.,TGCGCCAGCAGCTTGGTGGGGGACCCTGACACCGGGGAGCTGTTTTTT,CASSLVGDPDTGELFF
TRBV3-1,TRBJ2-7,few,TRBD2,TGTGCCAGCAGCCAGGGTTCTAGCGGGCCTTCCTACGAGCAGTACTTC,CASSQGSSGPSYEQYF
TRBV7-9,TRBJ2-7,.,.,TGTGCCAGCAGCTTAGGGCCGGGACTCTCCTACGAGCAGTACTTC,CASSLGPGLSYEQYF
TRBV20-1,TRBJ1-3,few,.,TGCAGTGCTAGAGAAGGAGGGGCTGGAAACACCATATATTTT,CSAREGGAGNTIYF
TRBV9,TRBJ1-2,few,.,TGTGCCAGCAGCGTAGGATGGCTCTATGGCTACACCTTC,CASSVGWLYGYTF
TRBV7-2,TRBJ2-1,.,.,TGTGCCAGCAGCCCCCGCCCAGAGAGCTCCTACAATGAGCAGTTCTTC,CASSPRPESSYNEQFF
TRBV18,TRBJ2-1,few,.,TGTGCCAGCTCACCACTCAGATCCAGGGGATACAATGAGCAGTTCTTC,CASSPLRSRGYNEQFF
TRBV3-1,TRBJ1-2,.,TRBD1,TGTGCCAGCAGCCCTTTGGGACAGGGGGCGGACTATGGCTACACCTTC,CASSPLGQGADYGYTF
TRBV9,TRBJ2-7,.,.,TGTGCCAGCAGCAAGGCTCTCGGGACTTATAATGTGCAGTACTTC,CASSKALGTYNVQYF
TRBV27,TRBJ2-1,few,TRBD2,TGTGCCAGCAGTTACTCGACGGGACTAGCGGGCTACAATGAGCAGTTCTTC,CASSYSTGLAGYNEQFF
TRBV27,TRBJ2-2,.,.,TGTGCCAGCAGTCGGGACACCCGGAACACCGGGGAGCTGTTTTTT,CASSRDTRNTGELFF
TRBV20-1,TRBJ2-5,few,.,TGCAGTGCTGAACATCGTGGGGCGCCTCCAGAGACCCAGTACTTC,CSAEHRGAPPETQYF
TRBV30,TRBJ2-3,few,.,TGTGCCTGGAGACAGGGTGGAACAGATACGCAGTATTTT,CAWRQGGTDTQYF
TRBV3-1,TRBJ1-2,few,.,TGTGCCAGCAGCCAGGATCGGGGTGGCTACACCTTC,CASSQDRGGYTF
TRBV15,TRBJ1-4,.,.,TGTGCCACCAGCCAAGGACGGGTAAAAGGGTTGAGTAATGAAAAACTGTTTTTT,CATSQGRVKGLSNEKLFF
TRBV20-1,TRBJ1-5,few,.,TGCAGTGCCTGGACCGGGGATGTTGGGGGGGGTCAGCCCCAGCATTTT,CSAWTGDVGGGQPQHF
TRBV2,TRBJ2-2,few,TRBD1,TGTGCCAGCCGGGCGGACAGGGGAGTCGGGGAGCTGTTTTTT,CASRADRGVGELFF
TRBV20-1,TRBJ2-7,.,.,TGCAGTGCTAGAGACGCGCGGACGGGACTCCGGGGGGAGCAGTACTTC,CSARDARTGLRGEQYF
TRBV5-1,TRBJ2-5,.,.,TGCGCCAGCAGCTTACGGGGTCCCCCGGAAGAGACCCAGTACTTC,CASSLRGPPEETQYF
TRBV4-3,TRBJ2-1,few,TRBD2,TGCGCCAGCAGCCAACGGGCGGGACTAGCGAACAATGAGCAGTTCTTC,CASSQRAGLANNEQFF
TRBV27,TRBJ2-1,few,.,TGTGCCAGCAGTTACAATAGGGAATACTACAATGAGCAGTTCTTC,CASSYNREYYNEQFF
TRBV7-8,TRBJ2-2,.,.,TGTGCCAGTAGACTGGCCGGAACCACCGGGGAGCTGTTTTTT,CASRLAGTTGELFF
TRBV29-1,TRBJ2-1,.,.,TGCAGCGTAACGACTAGTCTCGATGAGCAGTTCTTC,CSVTTSLDEQFF
TRBV2,TRBJ1-6,.,.,TGTGCCAGCAGTGGCGGGAGGAGCGATAATTCACCCCTCCACTTT,CASSGGRSDNSPLHF
TRBV28,TRBJ2-7,.,.,TGTGCCAGCAGTTTAGGTAGCAGGCGAACCTACGAGCAGTACTTC,CASSLGSRRTYEQYF
TRBV12-3/TRBV12-4,TRBJ1-5,.,.,TGTGCCAGCAGTTCGTCCAGGGCAGGGAAGAATCAGCCCCAGCATTTT,CASSSSRAGKNQPQHF
TRBV24-1,TRBJ2-3,.,.,TGTGCCACCGGGACTTCTAGCACAGATACGCAGTATTTT,CATGTSSTDTQYF
TRBV28,TRBJ2-1,.,TRBD1,TGTGCCAGCAGTTTCCCGGGACAGCTCTACAATGAGCAGTTCTTC,CASSFPGQLYNEQFF
TRBV9,TRBJ2-1,.,.,TGTGCCAGCAGCGGACTGGTGGGAGCGGAAAAAGGCAATGAGCAGTTCTTC,CASSGLVGAEKGNEQFF
TRBV11-1,TRBJ2-1,few,.,TGTGCCAGCAGCTCCACCCGAACGGGGGGCGTTCCCCACAATGAGCAGTTCTTC,CASSSTRTGGVPHNEQFF
TRBV5-6,TRBJ2-3,few,.,TGTGCCAGCAGCTCGATTAGCTTTAAGCAGTATTTT,CASSSISFKQYF
TRBV5-1,TRBJ1-1,.,.,TGCGCCAGCAGCTGGCGCGGAACAGAGGGTGAAGCTTTCTTT,CASSWRGTEGEAFF
TRBV20-1,TRBJ2-4,few,TRBD1,TGCAGTGCGAGAAGACAGGGGCTAGCCAAAAACATTCAGTACTTC,CSARRQGLAKNIQYF